The TCR beta chain under discussion was sequenced for a study of blood T cell repertoires in COVID-19. Overall study context: Material from acute and convalescent COVID-19 was sourced from the United States, Italy and Spain. PBMCs, B-cell-depleted T cells, or T cells provided the cDNA or gDNA that made up the material.

Original handling: Counts of nucleated cells, estimated from reference gene primer amplification, were obtained. Libraries were prepared by immunoSEQ multiplex PCR; TCRdb keeps only in-frame clonotypes and omits some of them. V and J calls and clone size are copied from that table; D and trimming were computed from the DNA. The sample lists nearly 250,000 clones; almost 85% were seen once. Germline values: CDR1 SGHAT, CDR2 FQNNGV. The CDR3 runs 15 residues. After removal of 1 base from V and 5 bases from J, the junction contained 7 bases not matched to a gene. The sequencing sample was made of peripheral blood. The clonotype comes from a woman older than 75 with acute or convalescent COVID-19. The V call is TRBV11-2, the J call TRBJ2-7; 8 bases fit TRBD1. In DNA, the CDR3 is TGTGCCAGCAGCTTAGGGGAATGGACAGGGAACGAGCAGTACTTC. It codes for CASSLGEWTGNEQYF.